The entry below describes one TCR beta chain. Its cognate antigen is unknown. The data belong to a study of T cell responses to AZD1222 COVID-19 vaccine. Points from the study as a whole: At baseline, just a handful of AZD1222 recipients tested seropositive. Repertoire sampling was restricted to post-peak T cell response timepoints. There were mostly white British donors and more females than males, and clonal diversity was possibly underestimated.

The CDR3 covers 18 residues. V shed 2 bases and J shed 0 bases, with 17 bases lying between them. CDR1 KGHSH and CDR2 LQKENI come from the germline V gene. Generated by immunoSEQ multiplex PCR, the TCRdb table keeps only in-frame clones and is missing some. The top ten clones hold less than 0.65% of a sample with 200,000 to 300,000 clones, 85% to 95% of them seen once. The chain has TRBV18 and TRBJ2-1; no definite D call. Sample: peripheral blood, taken on day 0 of AZD1222 vaccination. The source of this sequence is an adult in good health. CDR3 in DNA: TGTGCCAGCTCACCAATGGACCTTACCCTTAGCTCCTACAATGAGCAGTTCTTC. It is translated as CASSPMDLTLSSYNEQFF.